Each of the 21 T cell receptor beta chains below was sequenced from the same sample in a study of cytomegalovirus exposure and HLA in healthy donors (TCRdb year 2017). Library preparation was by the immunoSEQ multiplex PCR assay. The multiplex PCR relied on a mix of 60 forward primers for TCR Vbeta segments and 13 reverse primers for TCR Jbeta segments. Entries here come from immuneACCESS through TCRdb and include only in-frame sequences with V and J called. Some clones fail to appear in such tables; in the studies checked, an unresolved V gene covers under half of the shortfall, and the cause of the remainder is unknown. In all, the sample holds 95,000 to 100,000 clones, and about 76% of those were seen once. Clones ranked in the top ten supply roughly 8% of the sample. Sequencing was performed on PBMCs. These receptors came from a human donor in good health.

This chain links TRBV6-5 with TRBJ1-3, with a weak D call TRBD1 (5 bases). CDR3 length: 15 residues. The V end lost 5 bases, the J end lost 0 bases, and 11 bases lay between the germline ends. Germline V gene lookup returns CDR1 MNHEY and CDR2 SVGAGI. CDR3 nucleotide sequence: TGTGCCAGCAGTAGTCCGACAGTCTCTGGAAACACCATATATTTT. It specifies CASSSPTVSGNTIYF.

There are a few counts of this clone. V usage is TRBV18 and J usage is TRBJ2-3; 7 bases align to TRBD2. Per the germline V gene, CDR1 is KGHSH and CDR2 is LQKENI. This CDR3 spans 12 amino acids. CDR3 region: CASSGSTDTQYF. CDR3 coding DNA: TGTGCGAGTAGCGGGAGCACAGATACGCAGTATTTT.

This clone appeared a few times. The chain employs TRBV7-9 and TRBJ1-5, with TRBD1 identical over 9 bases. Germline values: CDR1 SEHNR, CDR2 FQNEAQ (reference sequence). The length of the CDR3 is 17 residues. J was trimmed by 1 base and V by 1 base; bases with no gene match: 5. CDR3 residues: CASSLGDRGGSNQPQHF. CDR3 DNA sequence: TGTGCCAGCAGCTTAGGTGACAGGGGGGGAAGCAATCAGCCCCAGCATTTT.

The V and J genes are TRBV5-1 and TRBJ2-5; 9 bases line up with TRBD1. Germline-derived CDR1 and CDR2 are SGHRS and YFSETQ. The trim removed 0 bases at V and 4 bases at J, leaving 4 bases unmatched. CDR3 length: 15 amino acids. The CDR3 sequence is CASSLGDRDGETQYF. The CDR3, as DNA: TGCGCCAGCAGCTTGGGGGACAGGGACGGAGAGACCCAGTACTTC.

CDR3 sequence reads: CASSLKSRGSYNSPLHF. In DNA, the CDR3 is TGCGCCAGCAGCTTGAAATCTAGGGGTAGCTATAATTCACCCCTCCACTTT. This sequence joins TRBV5-1 and TRBJ1-6; a weak D match, TRBD1 (5 bases). Trimming pared 1 base from V and 3 bases from J, leaving 14 bases between. Germline V gene sequence: CDR1 SGHRS, CDR2 YFSETQ. CDR3 size: 17 residues.

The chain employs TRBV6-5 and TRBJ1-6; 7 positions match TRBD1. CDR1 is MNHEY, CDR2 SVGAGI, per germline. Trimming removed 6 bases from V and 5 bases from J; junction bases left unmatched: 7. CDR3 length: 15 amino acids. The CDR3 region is CASRYTGTDNSPLHF. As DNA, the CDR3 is TGTGCCAGCAGGTACACCGGGACAGATAATTCACCCCTCCACTTT.

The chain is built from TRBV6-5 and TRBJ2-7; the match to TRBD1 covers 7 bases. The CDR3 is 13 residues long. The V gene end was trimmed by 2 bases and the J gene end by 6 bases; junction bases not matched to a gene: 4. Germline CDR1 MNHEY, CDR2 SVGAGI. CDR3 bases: TGTGCCAGCAGTTACCAACAGGGGCGCGAGCAGTACTTC. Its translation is CASSYQQGREQYF.

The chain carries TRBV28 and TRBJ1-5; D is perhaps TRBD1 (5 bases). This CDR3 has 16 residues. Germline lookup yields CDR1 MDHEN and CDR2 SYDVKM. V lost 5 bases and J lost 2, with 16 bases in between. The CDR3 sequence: CASSPGRTGGNQPQHF. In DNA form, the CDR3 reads TGTGCCAGCAGTCCAGGACGAACGGGGGGCAATCAGCCCCAGCATTTT.

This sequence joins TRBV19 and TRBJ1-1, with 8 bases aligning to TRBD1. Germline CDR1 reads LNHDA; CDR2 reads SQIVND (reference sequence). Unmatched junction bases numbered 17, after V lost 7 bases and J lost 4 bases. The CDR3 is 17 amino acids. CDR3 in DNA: TGTGCCAGTACCTCAACAGGGGGAGGGTTGATGGTCACTGAAGCTTTCTTT. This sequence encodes CASTSTGGGLMVTEAFF.

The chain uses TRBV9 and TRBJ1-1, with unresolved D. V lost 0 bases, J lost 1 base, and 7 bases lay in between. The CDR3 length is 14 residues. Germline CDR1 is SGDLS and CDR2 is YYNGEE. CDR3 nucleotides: TGTGCCAGCAGCGTAGCCGGGAGGAACACTGAAGCTTTCTTT. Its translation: CASSVAGRNTEAFF. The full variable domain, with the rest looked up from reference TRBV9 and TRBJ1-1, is DSGVTQTPKHLITATGQRVTLRCSPRSGDLSVYWYQQSLDQGLQFLIQYYNGEERAKGNILERFSAQQFPDLHSELNLSSLELGDSALYFCASSVAGRNTEAFFGQGTRLTVV.

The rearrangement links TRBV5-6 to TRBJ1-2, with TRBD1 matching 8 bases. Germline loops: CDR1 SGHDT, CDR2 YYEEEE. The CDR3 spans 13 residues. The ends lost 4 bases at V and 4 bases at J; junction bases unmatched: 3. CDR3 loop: CASSTGQGYGYTF. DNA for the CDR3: TGTGCCAGCAGCACAGGACAGGGCTATGGCTACACCTTC.

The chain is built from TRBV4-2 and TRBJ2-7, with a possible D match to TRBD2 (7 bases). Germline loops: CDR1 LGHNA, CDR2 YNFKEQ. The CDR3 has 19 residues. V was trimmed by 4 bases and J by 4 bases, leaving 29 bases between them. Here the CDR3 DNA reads TGTGCCAGCAGCCGATCGCCGGTGGGACGGGGGGCTGAACGGTACGAGCAGTACTTC. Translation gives CASSRSPVGRGAERYEQYF.

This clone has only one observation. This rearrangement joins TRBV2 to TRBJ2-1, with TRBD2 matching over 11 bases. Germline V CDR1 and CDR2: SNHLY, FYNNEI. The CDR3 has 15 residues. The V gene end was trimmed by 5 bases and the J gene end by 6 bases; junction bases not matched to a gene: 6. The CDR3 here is CASSLSSGRANEQFF. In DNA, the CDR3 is TGTGCCAGCAGTTTAAGTAGCGGGAGGGCCAATGAGCAGTTCTTC. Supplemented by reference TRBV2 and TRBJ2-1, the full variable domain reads EPEVTQTPSHQVTQMGQEVILRCVPISNHLYFYWYRQILGQKVEFLVSFYNNEISEKSEIFDDQFSVERPDGSNFTLKIRSTKLEDSAMYFCASSLSSGRANEQFFGPGTRLTVL.

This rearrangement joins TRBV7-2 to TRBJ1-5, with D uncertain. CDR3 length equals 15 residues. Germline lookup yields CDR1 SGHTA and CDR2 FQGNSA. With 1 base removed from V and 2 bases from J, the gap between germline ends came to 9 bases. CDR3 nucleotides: TGTGCCAGCAGCTTAGACAGCGGGGGCAATCAGCCCCAGCATTTT. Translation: CASSLDSGGNQPQHF.

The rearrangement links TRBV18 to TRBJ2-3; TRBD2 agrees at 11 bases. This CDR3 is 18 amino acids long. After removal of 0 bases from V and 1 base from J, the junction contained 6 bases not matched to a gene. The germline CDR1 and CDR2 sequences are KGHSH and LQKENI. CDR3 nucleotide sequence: TGTGCCAGCTCACCACCTTTAGCGGGAGGGCCCGGCACAGATACGCAGTATTTT. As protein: CASSPPLAGGPGTDTQYF.

The CDR3, as DNA: TGTGCCAGCAGCCGTGGGACAGGGAATCAGCCCCAGCATTTT. Amino acids: CASSRGTGNQPQHF. The rearrangement uses TRBV7-9 and TRBJ1-5; 9 nucleotides align to TRBD1. The CDR3 spans 14 residues. Germline loops: CDR1 SEHNR, CDR2 FQNEAQ (reference sequence). J lost 4 bases, V lost 5 bases, and 3 bases had no gene match.

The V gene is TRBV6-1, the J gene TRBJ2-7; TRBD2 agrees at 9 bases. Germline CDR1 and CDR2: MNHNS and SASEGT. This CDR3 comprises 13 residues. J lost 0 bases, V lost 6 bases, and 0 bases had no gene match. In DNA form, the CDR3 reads TGTGCCAGCAGGACTAGCGGCTCCTACGAGCAGTACTTC. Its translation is CASRTSGSYEQYF.

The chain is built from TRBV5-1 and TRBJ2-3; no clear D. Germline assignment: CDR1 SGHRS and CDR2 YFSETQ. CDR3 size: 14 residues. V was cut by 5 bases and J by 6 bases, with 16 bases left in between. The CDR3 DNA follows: TGCGCCAGCAGTCAAAGTGGGCCCCCCGATACGCAGTATTTT. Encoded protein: CASSQSGPPDTQYF.

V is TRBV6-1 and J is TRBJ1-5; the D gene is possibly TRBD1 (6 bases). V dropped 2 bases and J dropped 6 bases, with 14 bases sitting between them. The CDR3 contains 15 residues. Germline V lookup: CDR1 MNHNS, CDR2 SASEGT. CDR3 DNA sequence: TGTGCCAGCAGTGAAAGCTTCCAGGGGCTTCAGCCCCAGCATTTT. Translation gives CASSESFQGLQPQHF.

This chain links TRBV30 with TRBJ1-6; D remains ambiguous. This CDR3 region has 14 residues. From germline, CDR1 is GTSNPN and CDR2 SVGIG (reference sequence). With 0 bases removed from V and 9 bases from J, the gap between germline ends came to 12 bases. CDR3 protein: CAWSVGGGLSPLHF. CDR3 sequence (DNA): TGTGCCTGGAGTGTGGGAGGTGGGCTTTCACCCCTCCACTTT.

CDR3 region: CASSLTGIYGYTF. The CDR3 DNA reads as TGTGCCAGCAGCCTGACAGGGATCTATGGCTACACCTTC. The V call is TRBV5-6, the J call TRBJ1-2; 7 bases line up with TRBD1. The length of the CDR3 is 13 residues. CDR1 is SGHDT and CDR2 is YYEEEE in the germline V gene. V shed 4 bases, J shed 4 bases, and the junction held 4 bases outside the gene matches.